These 12 T cell receptor beta chains came from one sample sequenced in a study of cytomegalovirus exposure and HLA in healthy donors. The assay was immunoSEQ multiplex PCR, and TCRdb's table has in-frame clones only and misses some. In the table there are about 200,000 clones, around four fifths of which are singletons. Sequenced input: PBMCs. These receptors all stem from a young woman in good health and CMV-seronegative.

J is TRBJ2-1 and V is TRBV25-1, with 8 bases fitting TRBD2. Germline V gene data show CDR1 as MGHDK and CDR2 as SYGVNS. The CDR3 spans 15 residues. With 3 bases clipped from V and 3 bases from J, the junction kept 4 bases outside the gene matches. CDR3 sequence: CASSEMTSDYNEQFF. Here the CDR3 DNA reads TGTGCCAGCAGTGAGATGACTAGCGACTACAATGAGCAGTTCTTC.

The chain couples TRBV30 to TRBJ1-2, with D perhaps TRBD1 (5 bases). The length of the CDR3 is 14 residues. Germline values: CDR1 GTSNPN, CDR2 SVGIG (reference sequence). V lost 4 bases to trimming and J lost 2 bases, with 14 bases between them. CDR3 DNA sequence: TGTGCCTGGATTAGACAGCACAACAACTATGGCTACACCTTC. This translates into CAWIRQHNNYGYTF.

This clone was counted once. This chain joins TRBV6-1 and TRBJ2-7, with TRBD2 matching 10 bases. J gave up 3 bases and V 3 bases, and 8 bases lay outside the gene matches. Germline CDR1 and CDR2: MNHNS and SASEGT. This CDR3 comprises 16 residues. The CDR3 loop is CASSERGLARNYEQYF. The CDR3 bases are TGTGCCAGCAGTGAGCGGGGACTAGCGAGGAACTACGAGCAGTACTTC.

The rearrangement uses TRBV2 and TRBJ2-5; the match to TRBD1 covers 9 bases. The trim removed 5 bases at V and 4 bases at J, leaving 8 bases unmatched. There are 15 residues in the CDR3. CDR1 and CDR2 from the germline V gene are SNHLY and FYNNEI. CDR3 sequence (DNA): TGTGCCAGCAGTTGGGGACAGGGAGGAGGAGAGACCCAGTACTTC. Protein product: CASSWGQGGGETQYF.

This chain links TRBV6-1 with TRBJ1-2, with D possibly matching TRBD1 (5 bases). V was cut by 2 bases and J by 3 bases, with 16 bases left in between. This CDR3 has 16 amino acids. Per the germline V gene, CDR1 is MNHNS and CDR2 is SASEGT. The CDR3 spells CASSEPYEGPHYGYTF. CDR3 in DNA: TGTGCCAGCAGTGAACCCTATGAGGGGCCCCACTATGGCTACACCTTC.

V gene TRBV19 combines with J gene TRBJ1-5; D not resolved. The germline CDR1 and CDR2 sequences are LNHDA and SQIVND (reference sequence). The CDR3 totals 14 residues. Trimming removed 7 bases at V and 4 bases at J, with 14 bases between. The CDR3 region is CASTRGANNQPQHF. CDR3 in DNA: TGTGCCAGTACCCGAGGCGCAAATAATCAGCCCCAGCATTTT.

The chain carries TRBV5-4 and TRBJ1-2; 7 nucleotides agree with TRBD1. Trimming cost V 2 bases and J 4 bases; bases outside gene matches: 8. Per germline, CDR1 SGHNT and CDR2 YYREEE (reference sequence). The CDR3 is made up of 15 amino acids. Here the CDR3 reads CASSFDRDPRYGYTF. The CDR3 nucleotides are TGTGCCAGCAGCTTCGACAGGGATCCACGCTATGGCTACACCTTC.

The CDR3 nucleotides read TGTGCCACCAGCAAAGGGGGCAGAATGAACACTGAAGCTTTCTTT. This translates into CATSKGGRMNTEAFF. The chain couples TRBV15 to TRBJ1-1; 7 nucleotides agree with TRBD1. The germline gives CDR1 LNHNV, CDR2 YYDKDF (reference sequence). V dropped 4 bases and J dropped 0; count of bases not matched to a gene: 5. The CDR3 spans 15 residues. Variable domain in full (rest from reference TRBV15 and TRBJ1-1): DAMVIQNPRYQVTQFGKPVTLSCSQTLNHNVMYWYQQKSSQAPKLLFHYYDKDFNNEADTPDNFQSRRPNTSFCFLDIRSPGLGDTAMYLCATSKGGRMNTEAFFGQGTRLTVV.

This chain connects TRBV27 to TRBJ1-5, with 8 nucleotides matching TRBD1. Germline-derived CDR1 and CDR2 are MNHEY and SMNVEV (reference sequence). After removal of 5 bases from V and 2 bases from J, the junction contained 5 bases not matched to a gene. The CDR3 contains 15 residues. The CDR3 spells CASSDRGGGNQPQHF. The CDR3 DNA reads TGTGCCAGCAGTGACAGGGGAGGGGGCAATCAGCCCCAGCATTTT.

The V gene is TRBV6-5, the J gene TRBJ2-1, with 12 bases fitting TRBD2. The germline gives CDR1 MNHEY, CDR2 SVGAGI. This CDR3 comprises 15 residues. With V trimmed by 4 bases and J by 12 bases, 10 bases remained unmatched. The CDR3 region is CASSSRGLAGAGQFF. CDR3 sequence (DNA): TGTGCCAGCAGTTCCCGGGGACTAGCGGGTGCCGGGCAGTTCTTC.

V usage is TRBV6-1 and J usage is TRBJ1-1; 7 bases are a match to TRBD1. This CDR3 is built from 12 residues. V was clipped by 2 bases and J by 8 bases; unmatched bases: 2. From germline, CDR1 is MNHNS and CDR2 SASEGT. The CDR3 nucleotides read TGTGCCAGCAGTGAATTGGGACAGGAAGCTTTCTTT. This codes for CASSELGQEAFF.

The genes are TRBV5-1 and TRBJ2-7; either TRBD1 or TRBD2 may supply D (5 bases each). The CDR3 runs 15 residues. Germline V gene lookup returns CDR1 SGHRS and CDR2 YFSETQ. V lost 4 bases and J lost 5, with 19 bases in between. CDR3 in amino acids: CASSRAPGRADEQYF. The CDR3 region has the DNA TGCGCCAGCAGCAGGGCCCCGGGACGGGCGGACGAGCAGTACTTC. Full variable domain (remainder filled in from reference TRBV5-1 and TRBJ2-7): KAGVTQTPRYLIKTRGQQVTLSCSPISGHRSVSWYQQTPGQGLQFLFEYFSETQRNKGNFPGRFSGRQFSNSRSEMNVSTLELGDSALYLCASSRAPGRADEQYFGPGTRLTVT.